This T cell receptor (beta chain) appears in the sequencing data of a study of T cells after yellow fever vaccination. In germline, CDR1 is WSHSY, CDR2 SAAADI. The CDR3 covers 14 residues. V lost 1 base, J lost 8 bases, and 12 bases lay in between. For this clonotype: The CDR3 carries no conserved terminal phenylalanine or tryptophan, so it likely arises from a read error.

In TCRdb, the 5' RACE reads were re-called with MiXCR into one record per CDR3 protein. This repertoire shows approximately 550,000 distinct CDR3 sequences, about 19% found once; its top ten account for roughly an eighth. This chain connects TRBV10-2 to TRBJ2-1, with D perhaps given as TRBD1 or TRBD2 (5 bases each). The sample here was PBMCs, taken 15 days after the yellow fever booster vaccination. The sequence derives from a young man who received the YFV17D yellow fever vaccine. The CDR3 sequence is CASSEYGTMDEQFY. CDR3 nucleotides: TGCGCCAGCAGTGAGTACGGGACGATGGATGAGCAGTTCTAC.